The T cell receptor beta chain described here comes from a study of T cell responses to AZD1222 COVID-19 vaccine. Study at large: Whether given at about 4 or about 12 weeks, second doses were pooled. General observations from the study: It was only a handful of AZD1222 recipients who were seropositive at baseline. Repertoire sampling was restricted to post-peak T cell response timepoints.

Libraries were prepared by immunoSEQ multiplex PCR; TCRdb keeps only in-frame clonotypes and omits some of them. The sample lists 200,000 or so clones, around 90% seen once, with 5% to 7% in the top ten. A remark on this clone: The antigen is undetermined.

The CDR3 is made up of 12 amino acids. Between the trimmed V and J ends, which lost 6 bases and 7 bases, there was a span of 15 bases. Germline V gene sequence: CDR1 GTSNPN, CDR2 SVGIG (reference sequence). The V call is TRBV30, the J call TRBJ2-5; D unclear. The sequenced sample was peripheral blood, obtained on day 0 of AZD1222 vaccination. This TCR derives from an adult in good health. The CDR3 nucleotides read TGTGCCTGCGACATGGCATGGGGGACCCAGTACTTC. Translation gives CACDMAWGTQYF. The full variable domain, rest sourced from reference TRBV30 and TRBJ2-5, is SQTIHQWPATLVQPVGSPLSLECTVEGTSNPNLYWYRQAAGRGLQLLFYSVGIGQISSEVPQNLSASRPQDRQFILSSKKLLLSDSGFYLCACDMAWGTQYFGPGTRLLVL.